The subject of this entry is one T cell receptor (beta chain). Its target is not known. Data came from immunoSEQ multiplex PCR; TCRdb stores just in-frame clones and leaves some out. Of about 190,000 clones listed, roughly 82% are singletons. This sample is drawn from a study of cytomegalovirus exposure and HLA in healthy donors. General study results and limits: Most TCR sequences proved rare, with some public TCRs found in many donors.

Sequencing was performed on PBMCs. The TCR comes from a man younger than 35 in good health and CMV-seropositive.

The CDR3 reads CASRRIDRGETQYF. Written as DNA, the CDR3 is TGTGCCAGCAGGAGAATTGACAGGGGTGAGACCCAGTACTTC. The rearrangement uses TRBV2 and TRBJ2-5; 8 nucleotides line up with TRBD1. The CDR3 extends over 14 amino acids. J was trimmed by 5 bases and V by 6 bases; bases with no gene match: 8. Germline V gives CDR1 SNHLY, CDR2 FYNNEI. Full variable domain (outside the CDR3, taken from reference TRBV2 and TRBJ2-5): EPEVTQTPSHQVTQMGQEVILRCVPISNHLYFYWYRQILGQKVEFLVSFYNNEISEKSEIFDDQFSVERPDGSNFTLKIRSTKLEDSAMYFCASRRIDRGETQYFGPGTRLLVL.